What follows are 7 T cell receptor beta chains derived from one specimen sequenced in a study of T cell responses to AZD1222 COVID-19 vaccine. The table came from immunoSEQ multiplex PCR; TCRdb's copy has only in-frame clones and leaves some out. There are around 100,000 clones in the sample; about 85% occur only once, and around 2.3% lies in the top ten. The material sequenced was peripheral blood, taken 28 days after the second AZD1222 dose. All receptors come from an adult who received the AZD1222 COVID-19 vaccine.

The CDR3 reads CATSDRSGMSYNEQFF. The CDR3 DNA follows: TGTGCCACCAGTGATCGTAGCGGGATGTCCTACAATGAGCAGTTCTTC. The chain couples TRBV24-1 to TRBJ2-1; 8 bases align to TRBD2. The V gene's germline CDR1 is KGHDR and CDR2 SFDVKD. With V trimmed by 3 bases and J by 1 base, 4 bases remained unmatched. The CDR3 runs to 16 residues.

This rearrangement joins TRBV29-1 to TRBJ2-6, with 7 bases fitting TRBD1. CDR1 SQVTM and CDR2 ANQGSEA come from the germline V gene. This CDR3 comprises 20 residues. The trim removed 8 bases at V and 0 bases at J, leaving 22 bases unmatched. In DNA, the CDR3 is TGCAGCCCTCACTCCCTGAAAACGGGACAGTCTGACTCTGGGGCCAACGTCCTGACTTTC. It encodes CSPHSLKTGQSDSGANVLTF.

The chain uses TRBV24-1 and TRBJ2-2, with D unclear. Trimming cost V 3 bases and J 7 bases, with 11 bases left between them. Germline CDR1 and CDR2: KGHDR and SFDVKD. The CDR3 runs to 14 residues. The CDR3 loop reads CATSDSLESGELFF. CDR3 nucleotide sequence: TGTGCCACCAGTGATAGTTTGGAGAGCGGGGAGCTGTTTTTT.

The J gene is TRBJ2-7, the V gene TRBV19; no reliable D call. The germline V gene encodes CDR1 LNHDA and CDR2 SQIVND (reference sequence). Trimming took 4 bases from V and 3 from J, leaving 7 bases between them. The CDR3 spans 12 residues. The CDR3 here is CASSSGVYEQYF. The CDR3 DNA reads TGTGCCAGTAGTAGTGGGGTCTACGAGCAGTACTTC.

This clone was recorded a few times. The genes are TRBV21-1 and TRBJ1-1; the table's D call of TRBD1 was not tested on the DNA. TRBV21-1 counts as a pseudogene. The CDR3 sequence is 22 residues long. The CDR3 sequence is CASSKHKVSDRGRLVMNTEAFF. CDR3 coding DNA: TGTGCCAGCAGCAAGCACAAGGTTTCGGACAGGGGACGCCTCGTGATGAACACTGAAGCTTTCTTT.

V and J are TRBV11-2 and TRBJ1-1; no reliable D call. Trimming took off 2 bases at V and 7 bases at J, with 5 bases between the two ends. The CDR3 is made up of 11 amino acids. CDR1 and CDR2 (germline): SGHAT, FQNNGV. The CDR3 loop reads CASSLNVEAFF. As DNA, the CDR3 is TGTGCCAGCAGCTTAAACGTTGAAGCTTTCTTT.

This clone was counted a few times. This sequence joins TRBV10-1 and TRBJ2-2; the match to TRBD2 covers 9 bases. The length of the CDR3 is 15 residues. The ends lost 0 bases at V and 4 bases at J; junction bases unmatched: 0. The V gene's germline CDR1 is WNHNN and CDR2 SYGVQD (reference sequence). CDR3 DNA: TGCGCCAGCAGTGAGTCTAGCGGGAGCACCGGGGAGCTGTTTTTT. This sequence encodes CASSESSGSTGELFF.